These 6 T cell receptor beta chains were sequenced from one sample in a study of T cells in Graves' hyperthyroidism and ophthalmopathy. The investigators amplified TCR beta CDR3 regions from RNA transcripts. The primer set for the first-round RT-PCR of the TCR CDR3 was HTBI. Each CDR3 protein gets one entry after TCRdb re-called the multiplex PCR reads with MiXCR. Of about 580,000 distinct CDR3 sequences in the sample, under 60% are singletons; the top ten hold 7.5% to 8.5%. The sample was peripheral blood or thyroid tissue (not recorded which). Source of these receptors: a young woman with Graves' hyperthyroidism.

The genes are TRBV12-3 or TRBV12-4 and TRBJ2-7, with 7 bases identical to TRBD2. This CDR3 has 14 amino acids. With V trimmed by 2 bases and J by 4 bases, 5 bases remained unmatched. This CDR3 is CASSLQGLPYEQYF. In DNA form, the CDR3 reads TGTGCCAGCAGTTTACAGGGACTACCTTACGAGCAGTACTTC.

The chain uses TRBV20-1 and TRBJ2-3; no clear D gene. The CDR3 is 14 residues long. From germline, CDR1 is DFQATT and CDR2 SNEGSKA (reference sequence). The V and J ends lost 5 bases and 0 bases respectively, with 12 bases between them. The CDR3 coding sequence is TGCAGTGCTGCAACATATTCGAGCACAGATACGCAGTATTTT. Its protein is CSAATYSSTDTQYF.

This chain connects TRBV3-1 to TRBJ2-2; D is tentatively TRBD1 or TRBD2 (6 bases each). The germline V and J ends were trimmed by 0 bases and 6 bases, with 20 bases remaining between them. The CDR3 spans 18 residues. Germline V lookup: CDR1 LGHDT, CDR2 YNNKEL (reference sequence). Here the CDR3 DNA reads TGTGCCAGCAGCCAAGACCTGGGGGGCGCGACGGTGGCCGGGGAGCTGTTTTTT. Its translation is CASSQDLGGATVAGELFF.

In its sample, this clonotype was seen a few times. The chain has TRBV29-1 and TRBJ2-1; 10 bases match TRBD2. The germline V gene encodes CDR1 SQVTM and CDR2 ANQGSEA. V lost 6 bases to trimming and J lost 9 bases; unmatched junction nucleotides: 11. This CDR3 contains 14 residues. CDR3 in amino acids: CSVRTAKRGGEQFF. The CDR3 region has the DNA TGCAGCGTACGGACAGCCAAGCGGGGGGGTGAGCAGTTCTTC.

CDR3 residues: CASSAIGTGTREAFF. The DNA of the CDR3 is TGTGCCAGCAGCGCCATAGGGACAGGGACGCGAGAAGCTTTCTTT. The chain is built from TRBV13 and TRBJ1-1; TRBD1 matches at 9 bases. In germline, CDR1 is PRHDT, CDR2 FYEKMQ (reference sequence). The J segment lost 8 bases and the V segment lost 5 bases, leaving 12 bases of the junction unmatched. This CDR3 is 15 amino acids long.

This clonotype was picked up a small number of times. The rearrangement links TRBV5-6 to TRBJ1-2; 10 bases agree with TRBD1. Germline lookup yields CDR1 SGHDT and CDR2 YYEEEE. The CDR3 has 15 amino acids. The V and J ends lost 0 bases and 5 bases, in that order; junction bases with no gene match: 4. The CDR3 DNA is TGTGCCAGCAGCTTGGTGACAGGGGGCAGGTATGGCTACACCTTC. Protein: CASSLVTGGRYGYTF.